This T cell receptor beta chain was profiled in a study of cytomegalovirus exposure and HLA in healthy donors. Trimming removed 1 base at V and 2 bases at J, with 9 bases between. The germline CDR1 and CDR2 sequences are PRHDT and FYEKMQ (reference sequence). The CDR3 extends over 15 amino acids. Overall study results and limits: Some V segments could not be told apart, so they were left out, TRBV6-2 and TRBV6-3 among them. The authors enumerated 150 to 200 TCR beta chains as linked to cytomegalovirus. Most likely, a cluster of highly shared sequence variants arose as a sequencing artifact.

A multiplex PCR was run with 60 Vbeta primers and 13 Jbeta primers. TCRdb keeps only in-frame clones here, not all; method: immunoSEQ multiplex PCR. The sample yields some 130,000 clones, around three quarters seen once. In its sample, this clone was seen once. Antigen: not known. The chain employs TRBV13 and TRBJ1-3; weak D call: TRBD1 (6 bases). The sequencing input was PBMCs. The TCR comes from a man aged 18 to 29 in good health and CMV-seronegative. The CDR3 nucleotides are TGTGCCAGCAGCTTAGCGGGGGGCCCTGGAAACACCATATATTTT. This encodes CASSLAGGPGNTIYF.